The sample holds one count of the clone carrying this T cell receptor beta chain. What it binds is not known. Other DNA sequences in the same sample also yield this CDR3. The data were obtained in a study of shared clonotypes between healthy human individuals. Sequenced by immunoSEQ multiplex PCR; TCRdb stores in-frame clones only, minus some. The repertoire holds 2 million to 3 million clones, with approximately 92% as singletons. General observations from the study: It was anticipated that sequencing depth would influence how many clonotypes donors shared. Clonotypes not shared had lower generation probabilities than those common to all four donors.

The TCR sequence derives from a man aged 18 to 30 in good health. Sequenced sample: naive CD4+ T cells sorted from blood. Described subset: CD45RA+ positively selected.

The CDR3 region has the DNA TGCGCCAGCAGCCCCGGGACCGGATCCTACGAGCAGTACTTC. Protein product: CASSPGTGSYEQYF. This chain connects TRBV4-3 to TRBJ2-7; TRBD1 or TRBD2 may be the D gene (5 bases each). Germline CDR1 is LGHNA and CDR2 is YSLEER. CDR3 length equals 14 residues. Trimming took 4 bases from V and 1 from J, leaving 11 bases between them.